This TCR beta chain emerged from a study of blood T cell repertoires in COVID-19. Across the study: Acute and convalescent COVID-19 samples came from the United States, Italy and Spain. PBMCs, B-cell-depleted T cells, or T cells provided the cDNA or gDNA that made up the material.

The authors' processing: Amplifying reference gene primers gave estimates of nucleated cell counts. The data were produced by immunoSEQ multiplex PCR, yet TCRdb's version contains in-frame clones alone and is incomplete. For V, J and clone size, that table is used; D and trimming come from the DNA. Of 70,000 to 95,000 clones detected, approximately 87% appear once; the ten largest clones hold approximately 1.5%. J was trimmed by 5 bases and V by 3 bases; bases with no gene match: 19. CDR1 MDHEN and CDR2 SYDVKM come from the germline V gene. The CDR3 extends over 19 amino acids. The TCR sequence derives from a human donor with active COVID-19. The donor label of this sample is uncertain. The sample was peripheral blood. The chain recombines TRBV28 with TRBJ2-3, with TRBD1 matching over 8 bases. The CDR3, as DNA: TGTGCCAGCAGTTTCATCCCGCACTTGGAGACAGGGGAGAGAGATACGCAGTATTTT. Translation gives CASSFIPHLETGERDTQYF.